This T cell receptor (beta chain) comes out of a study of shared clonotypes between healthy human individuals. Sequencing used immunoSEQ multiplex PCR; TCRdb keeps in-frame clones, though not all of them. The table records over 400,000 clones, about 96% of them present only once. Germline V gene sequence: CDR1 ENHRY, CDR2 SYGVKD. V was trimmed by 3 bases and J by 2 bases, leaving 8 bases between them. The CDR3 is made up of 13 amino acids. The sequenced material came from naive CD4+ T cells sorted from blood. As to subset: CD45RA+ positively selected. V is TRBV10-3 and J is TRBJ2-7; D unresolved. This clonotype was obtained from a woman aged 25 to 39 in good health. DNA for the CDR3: TGTGCCATCAGTGAAGGGTTGACCTACGAGCAGTACTTC. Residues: CAISEGLTYEQYF.